This T cell receptor beta chain derives from a study of T cells after yellow fever vaccination. General observations from the study: Once the booster was given, most primary-vaccination clones reappeared, at just over 95% for CD4 and approximately 88% for CD8.

Remarks on this clonotype: Its antigen remains unknown.

The germline V and J ends were trimmed by 3 bases and 6 bases, with 10 bases remaining between them. The CDR3 is 12 amino acids. Germline-derived CDR1 and CDR2 are SQVTM and ANQGSEA. TCRdb analysed the 5' RACE reads with MiXCR anew, one entry per CDR3 protein. Seen here are just under 600,000 distinct CDR3 sequences, roughly 13% observed once, and the top ten hold over 11%. The TCR originated in a man aged 30-40 years who received the YFV17D yellow fever vaccine. The rearrangement joins TRBV29-1 to TRBJ2-3; D is undetermined. This specimen was PBMCs, taken on the day of the yellow fever booster vaccination. The CDR3 region is CSVDELGDTQYF. The CDR3 nucleotides are TGCAGCGTTGATGAGCTTGGGGATACGCAGTATTTT.